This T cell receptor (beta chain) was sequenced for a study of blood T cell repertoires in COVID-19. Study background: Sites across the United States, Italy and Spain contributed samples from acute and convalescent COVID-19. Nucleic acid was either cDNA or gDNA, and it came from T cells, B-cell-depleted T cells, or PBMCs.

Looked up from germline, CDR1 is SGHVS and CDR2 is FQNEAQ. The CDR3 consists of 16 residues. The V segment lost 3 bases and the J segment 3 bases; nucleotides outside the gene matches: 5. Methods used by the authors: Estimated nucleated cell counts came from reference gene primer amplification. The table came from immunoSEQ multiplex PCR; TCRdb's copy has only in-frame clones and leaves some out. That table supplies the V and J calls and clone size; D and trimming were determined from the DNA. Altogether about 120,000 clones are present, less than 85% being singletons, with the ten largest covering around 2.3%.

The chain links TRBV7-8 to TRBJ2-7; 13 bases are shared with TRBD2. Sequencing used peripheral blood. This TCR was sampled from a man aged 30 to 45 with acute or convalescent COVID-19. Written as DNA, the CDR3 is TGTGCCAGCAGCTTGGGGACTAGCGGGGAACGCTACGAGCAGTACTTC. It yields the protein CASSLGTSGERYEQYF. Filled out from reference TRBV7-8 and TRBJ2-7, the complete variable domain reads GAGVSQSPRYKVAKRGQDVALRCDPISGHVSLFWYQQALGQGPEFLTYFQNEAQLDKSGLPSDRFFAERPEGSVSTLKIQRTQQEDSAVYLCASSLGTSGERYEQYFGPGTRLTVT.